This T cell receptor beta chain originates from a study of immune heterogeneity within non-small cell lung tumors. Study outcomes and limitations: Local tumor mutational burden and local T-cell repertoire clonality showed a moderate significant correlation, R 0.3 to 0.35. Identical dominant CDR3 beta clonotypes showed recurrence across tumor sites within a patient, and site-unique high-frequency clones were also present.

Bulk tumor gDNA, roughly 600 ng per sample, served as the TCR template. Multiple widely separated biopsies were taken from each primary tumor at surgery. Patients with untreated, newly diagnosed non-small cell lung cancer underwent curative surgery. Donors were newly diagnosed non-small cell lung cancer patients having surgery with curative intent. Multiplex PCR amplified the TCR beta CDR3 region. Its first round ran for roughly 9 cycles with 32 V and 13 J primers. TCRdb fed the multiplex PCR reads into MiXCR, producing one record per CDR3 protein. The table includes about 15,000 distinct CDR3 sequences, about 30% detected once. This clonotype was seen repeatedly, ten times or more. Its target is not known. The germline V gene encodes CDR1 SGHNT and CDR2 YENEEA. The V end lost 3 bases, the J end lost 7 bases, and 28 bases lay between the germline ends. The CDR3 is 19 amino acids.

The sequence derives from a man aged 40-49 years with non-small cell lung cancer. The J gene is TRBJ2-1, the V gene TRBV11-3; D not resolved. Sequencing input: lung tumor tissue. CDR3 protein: CASSFLGSGPHKRPNEQFF. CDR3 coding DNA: TGTGCCAGCAGCTTTTTAGGGTCCGGGCCACATAAGCGCCCTAATGAGCAGTTCTTC. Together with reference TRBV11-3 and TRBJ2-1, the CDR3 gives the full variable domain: EAGVVQSPRYKIIEKKQPVAFWCNPISGHNTLYWYLQNLGQGPELLIRYENEEAVDDSQLPKDRFSAERLKGVDSTLKIQPAELGDSAVYLCASSFLGSGPHKRPNEQFFGPGTRLTVL.